The 22 T cell receptor beta chains in this list originate from one sample, sequenced in a study of T cell repertoires in cytomegalovirus infection. TCRdb reprocessed the reads via MiXCR and lists one record per CDR3 protein. Seen here are approximately 310,000 distinct CDR3 sequences, around 25% observed once, and the top ten hold roughly 14%. These TCRs' antigens remain unknown. Here the sequenced sample was cultured PBMCs, taken from culture after CMV antigen stimulation. The receptor set was obtained from a human donor in good health (CMV status not recorded). Some clones in this sample may be carry-over from other donors' samples.

This clonotype showed up just a few times. The chain has TRBV6-2 or TRBV6-3 and TRBJ2-1, with 8 bases fitting TRBD2. Unmatched junction bases numbered 12, after V lost 6 bases and J lost 8 bases. Germline-derived CDR1 and CDR2 are MNHEY and SVGEGT. The CDR3 extends over 15 amino acids. The CDR3 reads CASRASGTSTDEQFF. The CDR3, as DNA: TGTGCCAGCAGAGCCTCCGGGACTAGTACCGATGAGCAGTTCTTC.

The rearrangement uses TRBV6-4 and TRBJ2-3; 10 positions match TRBD1. V lost 0 bases to trimming and J lost 1 base; unmatched junction nucleotides: 1. Germline V gene sequence: CDR1 MRHNA, CDR2 SNTAGT. This CDR3 is built from 16 residues. The CDR3 spells CASSDSTGGGTDTQYF. The CDR3 nucleotides are TGTGCCAGCAGTGACTCGACAGGGGGCGGCACAGATACGCAGTATTTT.

This clonotype was counted between two and nine times. V usage is TRBV7-2 and J usage is TRBJ2-5, with D unresolved. Between the trimmed V and J ends, which lost 6 bases and 3 bases, there was a span of 17 bases. The CDR3 length is 15 residues. Germline V CDR1 and CDR2: SGHTA, FQGNSA. The CDR3 protein is CASRPRSAAEETQYF. Written as DNA, the CDR3 is TGTGCCAGCAGACCCCGATCAGCAGCCGAAGAGACCCAGTACTTC.

This clonotype was seen ten or more times. The chain is built from TRBV14 and TRBJ2-5; 9 nucleotides agree with TRBD2. Unmatched junction bases numbered 8, after V lost 4 bases and J lost 5 bases. In germline, CDR1 is SGHDN, CDR2 FVKESK. The CDR3 spans 15 residues. The CDR3 reads CASSLGSGRGETQYF. The CDR3 coding sequence is TGTGCCAGCAGCCTTGGTAGCGGGAGAGGTGAGACCCAGTACTTC.

The chain joins TRBV4-1 to TRBJ2-7; possible D gene TRBD2, 5 bases. Per the germline V gene, CDR1 is MGHRA and CDR2 is YSYEKL. The CDR3 sequence is 14 residues long. V was cut by 0 bases and J by 2 bases, with 8 bases left in between. The CDR3 is CASSQEAGPYEQYF. CDR3 nucleotide sequence: TGCGCCAGCAGCCAAGAGGCGGGCCCCTACGAGCAGTACTTC.

The gene calls are TRBV7-2 and TRBJ1-2; D gene uncertain. Germline V gene lookup returns CDR1 SGHTA and CDR2 FQGNSA. This CDR3 comprises 16 residues. V shed 2 bases and J shed 0 bases, with 13 bases lying between them. The CDR3 loop reads CASSLSTGSANYGYTF. In DNA form, the CDR3 reads TGTGCCAGCAGCTTATCCACGGGGTCAGCTAACTATGGCTACACCTTC.

This clonotype has a handful of counts. The chain couples TRBV4-3 to TRBJ2-2; 11 bases match TRBD1. Per germline, CDR1 LGHNA and CDR2 YSLEER. V was pared by 4 bases and J by 4 bases, with 5 bases of the junction left unmatched. The length of the CDR3 is 16 residues. CDR3 coding DNA: TGCGCCAGCAGCCGGACAGGGGGCGAGCCCACCGGGGAGCTGTTTTTT. This gives the protein CASSRTGGEPTGELFF.

This rearrangement joins TRBV19 to TRBJ2-2, with 14 bases fitting TRBD2. Germline CDR1 reads LNHDA; CDR2 reads SQIVND (reference sequence). This CDR3 comprises 16 residues. V trimming: 6 bases; J trimming: 5 bases; junction bases outside the gene matches: 5. The chain's CDR3 is CASRFRTSGRTGELFF. CDR3 coding DNA: TGTGCCAGTAGATTTCGGACTAGCGGGAGGACCGGGGAGCTGTTTTTT.

The rearrangement links TRBV6-5 to TRBJ2-5; no clear D gene. Looked up from germline, CDR1 is MNHEY and CDR2 is SVGAGI. The CDR3 consists of 13 residues. V was cut by 4 bases and J by 5 bases, with 11 bases left in between. CDR3 sequence (DNA): TGTGCCAGCAGTTGGCTACCGCATGAGACCCAGTACTTC. Translation: CASSWLPHETQYF.

The chain couples TRBV19 to TRBJ2-3; perhaps TRBD2 as D (6 bases). V was shortened by 1 base and J by 2 bases, with 13 bases between the two germline ends. CDR3 length equals 16 residues. The germline V gene has CDR1 LNHDA and CDR2 SQIVND (reference sequence). CDR3 sequence reads: CASSIAPGLLTDTQYF. CDR3 sequence (DNA): TGTGCCAGTAGTATAGCCCCGGGACTCCTCACAGATACGCAGTATTTT.

This clonotype was observed a few times. The chain combines TRBV5-6 with TRBJ1-2; D is unresolved. Trimming removed 6 bases from V and 4 bases from J, with 19 bases in between. Germline V gives CDR1 SGHDT, CDR2 YYEEEE. The CDR3 length is 15 residues. CDR3 DNA sequence: TGTGCCAGCACCGTACTTGCGGCGGGATTCTATGGCTACACCTTC. It specifies CASTVLAAGFYGYTF. The entire variable domain, with the rest obtained from reference TRBV5-6 and TRBJ1-2, is as follows: DAGVTQSPTHLIKTRGQQVTLRCSPKSGHDTVSWYQQALGQGPQFIFQYYEEEERQRGNFPDRFSGHQFPNYSSELNVNALLLGDSALYLCASTVLAAGFYGYTFGSGTRLTVV.

This clonotype came up a few times. The chain is built from TRBV7-2 and TRBJ2-3, with 9 positions matching TRBD2. This CDR3 is built from 15 residues. In germline, CDR1 is SGHTA, CDR2 FQGNSA. The ends lost 5 bases at V and 6 bases at J; junction bases unmatched: 9. Here the CDR3 reads CASSPQDSGSDTQYF. The DNA of the CDR3 is TGTGCCAGCAGCCCCCAAGATAGCGGGAGTGATACGCAGTATTTT.

This clonotype has at least ten counts. V gene TRBV7-2 combines with J gene TRBJ2-7, with 7 bases that match TRBD2. The trim removed 4 bases at V and 1 base at J, leaving 13 bases unmatched. The germline V gene encodes CDR1 SGHTA and CDR2 FQGNSA. The CDR3 is made up of 17 amino acids. This CDR3 reads CASSSSSLRAGSYEQYF. Here the CDR3 DNA reads TGTGCCAGCAGCTCCTCGTCTTTACGAGCGGGATCCTACGAGCAGTACTTC.

This clonotype occurred a few times. The chain couples TRBV12-3 or TRBV12-4 to TRBJ1-5; TRBD1 aligns across 8 bases. The CDR3 extends over 15 amino acids. Trimming removed 4 bases from V and 3 bases from J; junction bases left unmatched: 5. The CDR3 protein is CASSSETGDNQPQHF. CDR3 sequence (DNA): TGTGCCAGCAGTTCAGAGACAGGGGACAATCAGCCCCAGCATTTT.

The rearrangement joins TRBV19 to TRBJ2-5; TRBD2 matches 9 bases. Per germline, CDR1 LNHDA and CDR2 SQIVND (reference sequence). The CDR3 runs to 18 residues. Trimming cost V 7 bases and J 0 bases; bases outside gene matches: 15. CDR3 coding DNA: TGTGCCAGTACCCTGGTGGCGGGAGGGCCGATCGACCAAGAGACCCAGTACTTC. Its translation is CASTLVAGGPIDQETQYF.

In nucleotides, the CDR3 is TGTGCCAGCATTTCACAGGGCAGCTCCTACGAGCAGTACTTC. Translation: CASISQGSSYEQYF. The chain couples TRBV28 to TRBJ2-7; D may be TRBD1 (6 bases). Between the trimmed V and J ends, which lost 7 bases and 0 bases, there was a span of 13 bases. The length of the CDR3 is 14 residues. Germline CDR1 MDHEN, CDR2 SYDVKM.

CDR3 in amino acids: CANRQGNTGELFF. CDR3 DNA: TGTGCCAATCGACAGGGAAACACCGGGGAGCTGTTTTTT. J is TRBJ2-2 and V is TRBV7-3; the match to TRBD1 covers 7 bases. From germline, CDR1 is SGHTA and CDR2 FQGTGA. V was pared by 10 bases and J by 2 bases, with 4 bases of the junction left unmatched. The CDR3 is 13 residues long.

This clonotype was observed a handful of times. This chain links TRBV7-2 with TRBJ1-2; 9 bases line up with TRBD1. Germline V gene data show CDR1 as SGHTA and CDR2 as FQGNSA. The CDR3 loop spans 16 amino acids. V lost 4 bases and J lost 2; bases outside the gene matches: 8. The CDR3 DNA reads TGTGCCAGCAGCTGGGACAGGGCGACAGCAAACTATGGCTACACCTTC. Its protein product is CASSWDRATANYGYTF.

As DNA, the CDR3 is TGTGCCAGCAGCTCCGACAGGGTTGGCTCACCCCTCCACTTT. Translating gives CASSSDRVGSPLHF. The chain recombines TRBV27 with TRBJ1-6; 7 bases agree with TRBD1. V trimming: 6 bases; J trimming: 10 bases; junction bases outside the gene matches: 9. Germline V gene lookup returns CDR1 MNHEY and CDR2 SMNVEV (reference sequence). CDR3 length: 14 residues.

The J gene is TRBJ1-4, the V gene TRBV6-2 or TRBV6-3; D unclear. The germline V gene has CDR1 MNHEY and CDR2 SVGEGT. This CDR3 contains 15 residues. Trimming took 8 bases from V and 0 from J, leaving 13 bases between them. This CDR3 reads CASLGRLATNEKLFF. For the CDR3, the DNA is TGTGCCAGCCTCGGACGCCTTGCAACTAATGAAAAACTGTTTTTT.

This clonotype was recorded only once. The V and J genes are TRBV7-9 and TRBJ2-6; TRBD1 matches at 7 bases. Germline CDR1 SEHNR, CDR2 FQNEAQ (reference sequence). V shed 5 bases and J 3 bases; nucleotides not matched to a gene: 7. This CDR3 contains 16 residues. CDR3 in DNA: TGTGCCAGCAGCCAACAAGACAGGGTTGGGGCCAACGTCCTGACTTTC. Translated: CASSQQDRVGANVLTF.

This clonotype was picked up many times. This sequence joins TRBV7-8 and TRBJ2-1, with D possibly being TRBD1 (5 bases). Germline CDR1 SGHVS, CDR2 FQNEAQ. The CDR3 sequence is 13 residues long. With 5 bases removed from V and 10 bases from J, the gap between germline ends came to 15 bases. The CDR3 nucleotides are TGTGCCAGCAGCCCACCCCTGGGGCTAGAGCAGTTCTTC. It yields the protein CASSPPLGLEQFF. Complete variable domain (other parts from reference TRBV7-8 and TRBJ2-1): GAGVSQSPRYKVAKRGQDVALRCDPISGHVSLFWYQQALGQGPEFLTYFQNEAQLDKSGLPSDRFFAERPEGSVSTLKIQRTQQEDSAVYLCASSPPLGLEQFFGPGTRLTVL.